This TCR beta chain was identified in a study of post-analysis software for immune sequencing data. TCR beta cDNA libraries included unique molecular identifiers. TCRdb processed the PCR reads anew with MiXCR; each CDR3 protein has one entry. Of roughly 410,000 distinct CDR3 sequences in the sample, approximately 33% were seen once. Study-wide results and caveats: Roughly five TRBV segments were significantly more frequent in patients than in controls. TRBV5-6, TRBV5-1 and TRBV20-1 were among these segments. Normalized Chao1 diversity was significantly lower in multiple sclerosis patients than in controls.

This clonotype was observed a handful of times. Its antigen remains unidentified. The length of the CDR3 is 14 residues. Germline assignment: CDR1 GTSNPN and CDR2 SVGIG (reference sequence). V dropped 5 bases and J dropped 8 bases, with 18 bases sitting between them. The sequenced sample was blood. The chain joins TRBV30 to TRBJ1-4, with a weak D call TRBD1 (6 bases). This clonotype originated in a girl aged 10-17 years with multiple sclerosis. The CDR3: CAWERGLTGEKLFF. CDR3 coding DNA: TGTGCCTGGGAGCGGGGGCTGACGGGGGAAAAACTGTTTTTT.